This section outlines one TCR beta chain sequence together with its context. This sample is part of a study of blood T cell repertoires in COVID-19. Turning to the study itself: The study drew acute and convalescent COVID-19 samples from the United States, Italy and Spain. T cells, B-cell-depleted T cells, or PBMCs provided the cDNA or gDNA that served as material.

Authors' processing steps: From reference gene primer amplification, estimates of nucleated cell counts were derived. This table comes from immunoSEQ multiplex PCR, and its TCRdb copy is limited to in-frame clones, with some not included. The D gene and trimming were derived from the DNA, and the V and J assignments and clone size from that table. The sample lists approximately 50,000 clones; approximately 89% were seen once. The CDR3 is 14 amino acids. Germline CDR1 is SGHNT and CDR2 is YYREEE (reference sequence). V shed 0 bases and J shed 9 bases, with 14 bases lying between them. The sample comprised peripheral blood. The sequence was collected from a woman of 80 years or more with acute or convalescent COVID-19. V and J are TRBV5-4 and TRBJ2-3; TRBD2 might be the D (7 bases). The CDR3 is CASSLEAGAGTQYF. The DNA for the CDR3 is TGTGCCAGCAGCTTGGAGGCGGGGGCAGGGACGCAGTATTTT. The whole variable domain, filled in from reference TRBV5-4 and TRBJ2-3, reads ETGVTQSPTHLIKTRGQQVTLRCSSQSGHNTVSWYQQALGQGPQFIFQYYREEENGRGNFPPRFSGLQFPNYSSELNVNALELDDSALYLCASSLEAGAGTQYFGPGTRLTVL.